These 30 T cell receptor beta chains share one sample of origin, sequenced in a study of blood T cell repertoires in COVID-19. TCRdb's table, derived via immunoSEQ multiplex PCR, lists solely in-frame clones and lacks some. The sample holds some 30,000 clones, approximately 86% seen once. The sequencing input was peripheral blood. These receptors all come from a human donor in a cohort sampled during active COVID-19.

This chain connects TRBV2 to TRBJ1-6; no clear D. V was clipped by 4 bases and J by 10 bases, with 17 bases between them. This CDR3 has 15 amino acids. The germline V gene encodes CDR1 SNHLY and CDR2 FYNNEI. CDR3 sequence reads: CASSVGPGKYSPLHF. The DNA of the CDR3 is TGTGCCAGCAGTGTGGGCCCCGGCAAATACTCACCCCTCCACTTT.

The chain couples TRBV6-1 to TRBJ1-5, with D perhaps matching TRBD1 (5 bases). From germline, CDR1 is MNHNS and CDR2 SASEGT. There are 17 residues in the CDR3. With 1 base removed from V and 2 bases from J, the gap between germline ends came to 15 bases. The CDR3, as DNA: TGTGCCAGCAGTGAAGAAATGAGGTTCAGGGGCAATCAGCCCCAGCATTTT. The encoded protein is CASSEEMRFRGNQPQHF.

The sample holds one count of this clone. The chain recombines TRBV18 with TRBJ2-7, with 7 bases identical to TRBD1. CDR1 and CDR2 (germline): KGHSH, LQKENI. The CDR3 is made up of 15 amino acids. Trimming removed 6 bases from V and 6 bases from J; junction bases left unmatched: 14. The CDR3 loop is CASSWGRTGSTEQYF. The DNA for the CDR3 is TGTGCCAGCTCGTGGGGGCGGACAGGCTCCACCGAGCAGTACTTC.

The chain uses TRBV6-6 and TRBJ1-2, with 10 bases aligning to TRBD1. The junction had 12 bases not matched to a gene; V was cut back by 6 bases and J by 5 bases. In germline, CDR1 is MNHNY, CDR2 SVGAGI (reference sequence). This CDR3 has 16 amino acids. CDR3 loop: CASSPGTGEGGYGYTF. CDR3 coding DNA: TGTGCCAGCAGCCCCGGGACAGGGGAAGGGGGTTATGGCTACACCTTC.

The rearrangement uses TRBV30 and TRBJ1-5; a possible D gene is TRBD1 (5 bases). Trimming removed 2 bases from V and 5 bases from J, with 10 bases in between. The CDR3 contains 13 residues. Germline V gives CDR1 GTSNPN, CDR2 SVGIG (reference sequence). CDR3 residues: CAWSSRDDQPQHF. Here the CDR3 DNA reads TGTGCCTGGAGTTCCAGGGATGATCAGCCCCAGCATTTT.

This clone showed up just a few times. The chain has TRBV11-2 and TRBJ2-2; perhaps TRBD1 as D (5 bases). The V gene lost 3 bases and the J gene lost 3 bases, with 11 bases spanning the gap. CDR1 is SGHAT, CDR2 FQNNGV, per germline. The length of the CDR3 is 15 residues. CDR3 region: CASSFGHSYTGELFF. The DNA for the CDR3 is TGTGCCAGCAGCTTTGGACATTCCTACACCGGGGAGCTGTTTTTT.

This clone was seen a few times. The CDR3 here is CASSHPPGTGELFF. CDR3 sequence (DNA): TGTGCCAGCAGCCACCCCCCGGGGACCGGGGAGCTGTTTTTT. This chain links TRBV5-4 with TRBJ2-2, with D maybe TRBD2 (5 bases). Per the germline V gene, CDR1 is SGHNT and CDR2 is YYREEE (reference sequence). Trimming took 4 bases from V and 5 from J, leaving 12 bases between them. The CDR3 has 14 residues.

J is TRBJ2-3 and V is TRBV2; TRBD2 agrees at 9 bases. From germline, CDR1 is SNHLY and CDR2 FYNNEI. This CDR3 region has 14 residues. V was pared by 4 bases and J by 6 bases, with 5 bases of the junction left unmatched. The CDR3 nucleotides read TGTGCCAGCAGTGTTAGCGGGGGTCTCGATACGCAGTATTTT. It is translated as CASSVSGGLDTQYF.

For the CDR3, the DNA is TGTGCCACCAGCAGAGACAGTGCCGGGTTGGGTGAAGCTTTCTTT. It encodes CATSRDSAGLGEAFF. The gene calls are TRBV15 and TRBJ1-1; D is ambiguous. The CDR3 has 15 amino acids. The ends were cut back, 0 bases at V and 7 bases at J, with 15 bases in the middle. Germline CDR1 LNHNV, CDR2 YYDKDF (reference sequence).

The DNA for the CDR3 is TGTGCCAGCAGCCCCAGGGGGAGCGAATCCCACGAGCAGTACTTC. As protein: CASSPRGSESHEQYF. The chain combines TRBV11-2 with TRBJ2-7; 7 bases fit TRBD1. CDR3 length: 15 residues. The trim removed 5 bases at V and 5 bases at J, leaving 12 bases unmatched. Germline assignment: CDR1 SGHAT and CDR2 FQNNGV.

V usage is TRBV7-2 and J usage is TRBJ2-7, with TRBD1 as a possible D gene (5 bases). Between the trimmed V and J ends, which lost 3 bases and 1 base, there was a span of 7 bases. In germline, CDR1 is SGHTA, CDR2 FQGNSA. The CDR3 runs 13 residues. As DNA, the CDR3 is TGTGCCAGCAGCTTTACAGGATCCTACGAGCAGTACTTC. This sequence encodes CASSFTGSYEQYF.

The chain couples TRBV3-1 (or the pseudogene TRBV3-2) to TRBJ2-1, with 9 bases lining up with TRBD1. The CDR3 sequence is 15 residues long. Germline V CDR1 and CDR2: LGHDT, YNNKEL (reference sequence). V shed 8 bases, J shed 1 base, and the junction held 6 bases outside the gene matches. CDR3 nucleotide sequence: TGTGCCAGCGAGGACAGGGGTGTTTCCTACAATGAGCAGTTCTTC. Translating gives CASEDRGVSYNEQFF.

The CDR3 protein is CAWSVPRSGRNQPQHF. CDR3 DNA: TGTGCCTGGAGTGTACCCCGCTCAGGCCGCAATCAGCCCCAGCATTTT. V is TRBV30 and J is TRBJ1-5; unclear D gene. This CDR3 region has 16 residues. Trimming pared 0 bases from V and 2 bases from J, leaving 14 bases between. Looked up from germline, CDR1 is GTSNPN and CDR2 is SVGIG (reference sequence).

The genes are TRBV5-6 and TRBJ2-7; D is possibly TRBD2 (6 bases). V was shortened by 3 bases and J by 2 bases, with 9 bases between the two germline ends. Per germline, CDR1 SGHDT and CDR2 YYEEEE. The CDR3 loop spans 13 amino acids. CDR3 sequence reads: CASSWGGPYEQYF. For the CDR3, the DNA is TGTGCCAGCAGCTGGGGAGGCCCCTACGAGCAGTACTTC.

The chain couples TRBV7-9 to TRBJ2-7; 8 bases match TRBD2. Germline V gene lookup returns CDR1 SEHNR and CDR2 FQNEAQ (reference sequence). The length of the CDR3 is 15 residues. Trimming removed 3 bases from V and 9 bases from J; junction bases left unmatched: 13. Here the CDR3 DNA reads TGTGCCAGCAGCTTGGGGATTAGCGGGGCCCCGGGGCAGTACTTC. Translating it yields CASSLGISGAPGQYF.

The V and J genes are TRBV11-2 and TRBJ2-3, with D possibly TRBD2 on 7 matching bases. The CDR3 is made up of 15 amino acids. CDR1 and CDR2 (germline): SGHAT, FQNNGV. The V end lost 5 bases, the J end lost 1 base, and 13 bases lay between the germline ends. DNA for the CDR3: TGTGCCAGCAGCCCCCTGGGGGGGCGCACAGATACGCAGTATTTT. Translated, it gives CASSPLGGRTDTQYF.

The chain carries TRBV5-1 and TRBJ1-1; 7 nucleotides align to TRBD1. The CDR3 runs 15 residues. Per the germline V gene, CDR1 is SGHRS and CDR2 is YFSETQ. The V and J ends lost 3 bases and 3 bases, in that order; junction bases with no gene match: 8. In nucleotides, the CDR3 is TGCGCCAGCAGCTCCAGGACAGGAGGTGACACTGAAGCTTTCTTT. Its translation: CASSSRTGGDTEAFF.

V is TRBV5-6 and J is TRBJ2-3; D is ambiguous. Between the trimmed V and J ends, which lost 7 bases and 0 bases, there was a span of 6 bases. The CDR3 runs to 12 residues. Germline CDR1 and CDR2: SGHDT and YYEEEE. CDR3 loop: CASSGSTDTQYF. CDR3 DNA sequence: TGTGCCAGCTCCGGTAGCACAGATACGCAGTATTTT. Filled out from reference TRBV5-6 and TRBJ2-3, the complete variable domain reads DAGVTQSPTHLIKTRGQQVTLRCSPKSGHDTVSWYQQALGQGPQFIFQYYEEEERQRGNFPDRFSGHQFPNYSSELNVNALLLGDSALYLCASSGSTDTQYFGPGTRLTVL.

CDR3 bases: TGTGCCAGCAGCTCCTATTGGACTAGCGGCACAGATACGCAGTATTTT. It yields the protein CASSSYWTSGTDTQYF. The chain employs TRBV9 and TRBJ2-3; 9 nucleotides align to TRBD2. The CDR3 totals 16 residues. Germline V lookup: CDR1 SGDLS, CDR2 YYNGEE. The trim removed 4 bases at V and 1 base at J, leaving 7 bases unmatched.

The V and J genes are TRBV30 and TRBJ1-2; TRBD1 might be the D (6 bases). Per germline, CDR1 GTSNPN and CDR2 SVGIG (reference sequence). The V end lost 1 base, the J end lost 7 bases, and 10 bases lay between the germline ends. The CDR3 sequence is 12 residues long. This CDR3 is CAWSGRGRGYTF. Written as DNA, the CDR3 is TGTGCCTGGAGTGGCAGGGGCCGTGGCTACACCTTC.

The chain links TRBV7-9 to TRBJ2-4; 7 bases are shared with TRBD1. The CDR3 extends over 16 amino acids. Germline lookup yields CDR1 SEHNR and CDR2 FQNEAQ (reference sequence). V was clipped by 4 bases and J by 3 bases; unmatched bases: 9. The CDR3: CASSSSRGLGKNIQYF. In nucleotides, the CDR3 is TGTGCCAGCAGCTCGTCCAGGGGGTTAGGCAAAAACATTCAGTACTTC.

This clone is a singleton in its sample. CDR3 in amino acids: CASSEDETGEQYF. The DNA of the CDR3 is TGTGCCAGCAGTGAAGACGAGACGGGCGAGCAGTACTTC. V gene TRBV6-1 combines with J gene TRBJ2-7; unclear D gene. V lost 1 base to trimming and J lost 6 bases, with 10 bases between them. The V gene's germline CDR1 is MNHNS and CDR2 SASEGT. This CDR3 contains 13 residues.

This sequence joins TRBV6-1 and TRBJ2-3, with D maybe TRBD2 (6 bases). Germline V gene data show CDR1 as MNHNS and CDR2 as SASEGT. Trimming took off 2 bases at V and 2 bases at J, with 17 bases between the two ends. The CDR3 totals 17 residues. CDR3 residues: CASSERVAGGITDTQYF. CDR3 DNA sequence: TGTGCCAGCAGTGAACGGGTAGCTGGGGGGATCACAGATACGCAGTATTTT.

The V and J genes are TRBV11-3 and TRBJ2-3; 13 bases agree with TRBD2. CDR1 is SGHNT and CDR2 is YENEEA in the germline V gene. V gave up 4 bases and J gave up 2 bases; unmatched junction bases: 3. The CDR3 length is 16 residues. Here the CDR3 reads CASSSGLAGATDTQYF. The CDR3 nucleotides read TGTGCCAGCAGCTCCGGACTAGCGGGGGCCACAGATACGCAGTATTTT. Together with reference TRBV11-3 and TRBJ2-3, the CDR3 gives the full variable domain: EAGVVQSPRYKIIEKKQPVAFWCNPISGHNTLYWYLQNLGQGPELLIRYENEEAVDDSQLPKDRFSAERLKGVDSTLKIQPAELGDSAVYLCASSSGLAGATDTQYFGPGTRLTVL.

This clone was counted a single time. The chain is built from TRBV21-1 and TRBJ2-2; no check of the table's D call, TRBD1, against the DNA was made. TRBV21-1 is deemed a pseudogene. This CDR3 is built from 19 residues. The CDR3 reads CASSKKSGLDRGRTGELFF. The CDR3 DNA is TGTGCCAGCAGCAAAAAGAGCGGTCTAGACAGGGGGCGGACCGGGGAGCTGTTTTTT.

The CDR3 region is CASSPNLGGYEQYF. CDR3 nucleotides: TGTGCCAGCAGTCCCAATTTAGGGGGCTACGAGCAGTACTTC. This rearrangement joins TRBV9 to TRBJ2-7; D is possibly TRBD1 (6 bases). With 5 bases removed from V and 3 bases from J, the gap between germline ends came to 15 bases. The CDR3 loop spans 14 amino acids. CDR1 SGDLS and CDR2 YYNGEE come from the germline V gene.

In this sample, this clone turned up a few times. The chain recombines TRBV5-8 with TRBJ2-2; D is uncertain. V dropped 1 base and J dropped 1 base, with 5 bases sitting between them. The CDR3 runs to 14 residues. The germline V gene encodes CDR1 SGHTS and CDR2 YDEGEE. In DNA, the CDR3 is TGTGCCAGCAGCTTGACACGGAACACCGGGGAGCTGTTTTTT. This sequence encodes CASSLTRNTGELFF. The full variable domain, completed using reference TRBV5-8 and TRBJ2-2, is EAGVTQSPTHLIKTRGQQATLRCSPISGHTSVYWYQQALGLGLQFLLWYDEGEERNRGNFPPRFSGRQFPNYSSELNVNALELEDSALYLCASSLTRNTGELFFGEGSRLTVL.

This CDR3 is CAWSAHRTSVDEQFF. DNA for the CDR3: TGTGCCTGGAGTGCCCACCGAACTAGCGTCGATGAGCAGTTCTTC. The V call is TRBV30, the J call TRBJ2-1; 7 nucleotides align to TRBD2. Losses at the gene ends were 1 base for V and 8 bases for J; bases not matched to a gene: 11. The CDR3 is made up of 15 amino acids. Germline-derived CDR1 and CDR2 are GTSNPN and SVGIG (reference sequence).

The rearrangement links TRBV9 to TRBJ2-2, with 7 bases fitting TRBD2. The J segment lost 4 bases and the V segment lost 0 bases, leaving 3 bases of the junction unmatched. Germline values: CDR1 SGDLS, CDR2 YYNGEE. This CDR3 is 15 amino acids long. Here the CDR3 reads CASSVAGRATGELFF. For the CDR3, the DNA is TGTGCCAGCAGCGTAGCTGGGAGGGCCACCGGGGAGCTGTTTTTT.

The chain recombines TRBV7-8 with TRBJ1-2; D perhaps matches TRBD1 (6 bases). Trimming took 4 bases from V and 4 from J, leaving 10 bases between them. Germline values: CDR1 SGHVS, CDR2 FQNEAQ. The length of the CDR3 is 13 residues. The CDR3 DNA sequence: TGTGCCAGCAGCTCTCTGACAGGCTATGGCTACACCTTC. Protein sequence: CASSSLTGYGYTF.